Listed below are T cell receptor beta chains from one sample, sequenced in a study of response to subunit inactivated influenza vaccine. Each CDR3 protein gets one entry after TCRdb re-called the RT-PCR reads with MiXCR. Counted here are about 580,000 distinct CDR3 sequences, about 14% occurring once; the ten biggest clones make up approximately 10%. The source was PBMCs from blood, collected roughly 12 days after vaccination. The receptor source for this set is a man in his fifties who received an inactivated influenza vaccine. The CDR3 runs from the conserved cysteine through the conserved F or W. D genes are given only for firm matches. A clone size is listed for some rows: how often the clone was seen (once, few, many), or a class if it is expanded.

CDR3aa	CDR3nt	v_gene	j_gene	d_gene	abundance
CASSPTSGTSTDTQYF	TGTGCCAGCAGCCCAACTAGCGGAACTAGCACAGATACGCAGTATTTT	TRBV12-3/TRBV12-4	TRBJ2-3	TRBD2	few
CASSVATGNGETQYF	TGTGCCAGCAGCGTAGCTACAGGGAATGGAGAGACCCAGTACTTC	TRBV9	TRBJ2-5	-	few
CASSLVLGPQETQYF	TGTGCCAGCAGCTTAGTGCTTGGGCCACAAGAGACCCAGTACTTC	TRBV11-2	TRBJ2-5	-	-
CASRPPGLHGTEAFF	TGTGCCAGCAGACCTCCGGGACTCCATGGTACTGAAGCTTTCTTT	TRBV7-9	TRBJ1-1	-	few
CAIKKTGAYYEQYF	TGTGCCATCAAAAAGACAGGGGCCTATTACGAGCAGTACTTC	TRBV10-3	TRBJ2-7	TRBD1	-
CSAMSGVETQYF	TGCAGTGCTATGTCGGGAGTGGAGACCCAGTACTTC	TRBV20-1	TRBJ2-5	-	-
CASSPRIRGSTDTQYF	TGTGCCAGCTCACCGCGGATCCGTGGAAGCACAGATACGCAGTATTTT	TRBV18	TRBJ2-3	-	-
CSASLPGYGYTF	TGCAGTGCTAGTCTACCAGGGTATGGCTACACCTTC	TRBV20-1	TRBJ1-2	-	few
CASSLSGRQETQYF	TGTGCCAGCAGTTTATCGGGGAGGCAAGAGACCCAGTACTTC	TRBV28	TRBJ2-5	-	-
CASSPRTGSNTEAFF	TGTGCCAGCTCACCACGGACAGGTTCGAACACTGAAGCTTTCTTT	TRBV18	TRBJ1-1	TRBD1	few
CASTPAWRGLATNEKLFF	TGTGCCAGTACCCCCGCATGGCGGGGACTTGCAACTAATGAAAAACTGTTTTTT	TRBV19	TRBJ1-4	-	few
CASGPDQGSQFF	TGTGCTAGTGGACCCGACCAGGGGTCGCAGTTCTTC	TRBV12-5	TRBJ2-1	-	few
CSASGLAGMYNEQFF	TGCAGTGCTAGTGGGCTAGCGGGCATGTACAATGAGCAGTTCTTC	TRBV20-1	TRBJ2-1	TRBD2	few
CASSPGGLAEGGPGELFF	TGTGCCAGCAGCCCCGGGGGACTAGCGGAGGGGGGACCCGGGGAGCTGTTTTTT	TRBV7-3	TRBJ2-2	TRBD2	few
CSARSQEYQPQHF	TGCAGTGCTAGATCGCAGGAATATCAGCCCCAGCATTTT	TRBV20-1	TRBJ1-5	-	few
CASSYLTLWVEQFF	TGTGCCAGCAGTTACTTGACGTTATGGGTTGAGCAGTTCTTC	TRBV6-2/TRBV6-3	TRBJ2-1	-	-
CASSQVDWQWETQYF	TGCGCCAGCAGCCAAGTCGATTGGCAGTGGGAGACCCAGTACTTC	TRBV4-1	TRBJ2-5	-	-
CASSPRTVRWTEAFF	TGTGCCAGCAGCCCAAGGACGGTCCGGTGGACTGAAGCTTTCTTT	TRBV12-3/TRBV12-4	TRBJ1-1	-	few
CSVEGITSTDTQYF	TGCAGCGTTGAAGGAATAACTAGCACAGATACGCAGTATTTT	TRBV29-1	TRBJ2-3	-	many
CASSYSNGAEAFF	TGTGCCAGCAGTTACTCGAACGGGGCTGAAGCTTTCTTT	TRBV6-6	TRBJ1-1	-	few
CASSVEAGVNQPQHF	TGTGCCAGCAGCGTAGAGGCAGGGGTGAATCAGCCCCAGCATTTT	TRBV9	TRBJ1-5	-	few
CASSRVLDYEQYF	TGTGCCAGCAGTAGGGTACTGGACTACGAGCAGTACTTC	TRBV6-2/TRBV6-3	TRBJ2-7	-	-
CASSLSSQASYEQYF	TGTGCCAGCAGCTTATCTAGCCAGGCCTCCTACGAGCAGTACTTC	TRBV7-2	TRBJ2-7	-	-
CASSPQAGNKGNTIYF	TGTGCCAGCAGCCCTCAGGCAGGGAATAAAGGAAACACCATATATTTT	TRBV11-2	TRBJ1-3	-	-
CASSLSKGLLAYNEQFF	TGTGCCAGCAGTTTGTCTAAGGGATTGTTGGCCTACAATGAGCAGTTCTTC	TRBV12-3/TRBV12-4	TRBJ2-1	-	many
CSARHGNNQPQHF	TGCAGTGCCAGACACGGGAACAATCAGCCCCAGCATTTT	TRBV20-1	TRBJ1-5	-	many
CSARWQGNSPLHF	TGCAGTGCTAGGTGGCAGGGAAACTCACCCCTCCACTTT	TRBV20-1	TRBJ1-6	-	-
CASSEMAGKGSDTQYF	TGTGCCAGCAGTGAAATGGCTGGTAAAGGGTCAGATACGCAGTATTTT	TRBV25-1	TRBJ2-3	-	-
CASSLGIAGTNYEQYF	TGTGCCAGCAGCTTGGGAATAGCGGGAACTAACTACGAGCAGTACTTC	TRBV7-8	TRBJ2-7	TRBD2	-
CATSHSGRAYNEQFF	TGTGCCACCAGTCACAGCGGGAGGGCCTACAATGAGCAGTTCTTC	TRBV24-1	TRBJ2-1	TRBD2	many
CASSYWGISGGAGDEQFF	TGTGCCAGCAGTTACTGGGGTATTAGCGGGGGCGCCGGCGATGAGCAGTTCTTC	TRBV6-5	TRBJ2-1	TRBD2	few
CASSLGKGGPEEQYF	TGTGCCAGCAGTTTAGGGAAGGGTGGCCCGGAGGAGCAGTACTTC	TRBV12-3/TRBV12-4	TRBJ2-7	-	many
CASRAQGSTGELFF	TGTGCCAGCAGGGCACAGGGGTCCACCGGGGAGCTGTTTTTT	TRBV6-2/TRBV6-3	TRBJ2-2	TRBD1	-
CSARRPGTNTEAFF	TGCAGTGCTAGGCGACCAGGGACGAACACTGAAGCTTTCTTT	TRBV20-1	TRBJ1-1	-	-
CASSYSFGPLYNEQFF	TGTGCCAGCAGTTACTCATTCGGACCCCTCTACAATGAGCAGTTCTTC	TRBV6-2/TRBV6-3	TRBJ2-1	-	few
CSARVGAAYNEQFF	TGCAGTGCTAGAGTAGGGGCAGCCTACAATGAGCAGTTCTTC	TRBV20-1	TRBJ2-1	-	few
CASSSRDRDTEAFF	TGTGCCAGCAGCTCCCGGGACAGGGATACTGAAGCTTTCTTT	TRBV5-4	TRBJ1-1	TRBD1	few
CSAKGQGVGTQYF	TGCAGTGCCAAGGGACAGGGGGTTGGGACCCAGTACTTC	TRBV20-1	TRBJ2-5	TRBD1	-
CASSLTRQGGNEQFF	TGTGCCAGCAGTTTAACGAGGCAGGGGGGGAATGAGCAGTTCTTC	TRBV28	TRBJ2-1	-	few
CSVEYRTYNEQFF	TGCAGCGTTGAATATCGGACCTACAATGAGCAGTTCTTC	TRBV29-1	TRBJ2-1	-	-
CSARGYGTGYEQYF	TGCAGTGCTAGAGGGTACGGGACAGGCTACGAGCAGTACTTC	TRBV20-1	TRBJ2-7	TRBD1	-
CASSETTGYEQYF	TGCGCCAGCAGCGAAACGACAGGGTACGAGCAGTACTTC	TRBV5-1	TRBJ2-7	TRBD1	-
CSAIRTVTDTQYF	TGCAGTGCTATACGGACAGTCACAGATACGCAGTATTTT	TRBV20-1	TRBJ2-3	-	few
CSAREVRDRYYEQYF	TGCAGTGCTAGAGAGGTGCGGGACAGGTACTACGAGCAGTACTTC	TRBV20-1	TRBJ2-7	TRBD1	few
CASSQEASREQFF	TGCGCCAGCAGCCAAGAGGCCTCGCGGGAGCAGTTCTTC	TRBV4-1	TRBJ2-1	-	few
CSVDMGNNTEAFF	TGCAGCGTTGACATGGGAAATAACACTGAAGCTTTCTTT	TRBV29-1	TRBJ1-1	-	few